The present T cell receptor beta chain was sequenced within a study of blood T cells in healthy people across ages. Broader study findings: Estimates of total diversity, which came from one million sequenced T cells, were considered to be underestimates.

Healthy Caucasian individuals from Russia aged about 6 to 95 served as donors. The germline V gene has CDR1 LNHNV and CDR2 YYDKDF (reference sequence). V lost 1 base, J lost 11 bases, and 23 bases lay in between. This CDR3 has 16 amino acids. Of note for this clonotype: Its specificity is not known.

The authors ran a second PCR of roughly 6 to 12 cycles using a sample-barcoded 5' primer and a J-beta primer mix. Every sample returned 2.5 million or more CDR3-containing paired-end reads. One entry per CDR3 protein results from TCRdb running MiXCR on the 5' RACE reads. The sample records over a million distinct CDR3 sequences, over 35% being singletons. The specimen was blood. This TCR was recovered from a woman aged 55-69 years in good health. The chain couples TRBV15 to TRBJ2-5; possible D gene TRBD2, 7 bases. The CDR3 region has the DNA TGTGCCACCAGCAGAGGTCGGGGGGCCCAGCGCAATGAGCAGTACTTC. Amino acids: CATSRGRGAQRNEQYF.